These T cell receptor beta chains were read from a single sample in a study of T cell changes during pregnancy in multiple sclerosis. Assay used: immunoSEQ multiplex PCR; TCRdb lists only in-frame clones, some missing. Here the sample spans more than 35,000 clones, more than 75% being singletons. This specimen consisted of CD4+ T cells from peripheral blood mononuclear cells, obtained in the first trimester of pregnancy. The receptor source for this set is a female donor with multiple sclerosis, enrolled in a pregnancy study. Each CDR3 is given with its conserved first and last residue. A D gene is named only where the DNA matches it firmly. Where a row states a size, it is once, few, many or the class of an expanded clone; other rows omit it.

len	d_gene	j_gene	v_gene	abundance	CDR3aa	CDR3nt
15	.	TRBJ2-5	TRBV6-1	.	CASRLTYDFQETQYF	TGTGCCAGCAGGCTAACATATGACTTTCAAGAGACCCAGTACTTC
11	.	TRBJ2-7	TRBV5-4	few	CASSSQGEQYF	TGTGCCAGCAGCTCCCAGGGGGAGCAGTACTTC
14	.	TRBJ1-2	TRBV2	.	CASSDRGGQNGYTF	TGTGCCAGCAGTGATAGGGGGGGGCAGAATGGCTACACCTTC
15	.	TRBJ1-1	TRBV5-1	.	CASSPNAGVNTEAFF	TGCGCCAGCAGCCCAAATGCAGGGGTGAACACTGAAGCTTTCTTT
14	TRBD1	TRBJ1-5	TRBV6-5	.	CASRGQGGNQPQHF	TGTGCCAGCCGGGGGCAGGGGGGCAATCAGCCCCAGCATTTT
13	.	TRBJ2-7	TRBV11-2	.	CASSFSTIYEQYF	TGTGCCAGCAGCTTCAGTACGATCTACGAGCAGTACTTC
15	.	TRBJ2-6	TRBV6-5	.	CASSHNRAGANVLTF	TGTGCCAGCAGCCACAACAGGGCTGGGGCCAACGTCCTGACTTTC
16	.	TRBJ2-7	TRBV5-6	.	CASSLKFRGPDYEQYF	TGTGCCAGCAGCTTGAAGTTCAGGGGTCCCGACTACGAGCAGTACTTC
16	TRBD1	TRBJ1-5	TRBV6-1	.	CASSEEGQGGNQPQHF	TGTGCCAGCAGTGAAGAAGGACAGGGCGGAAATCAGCCCCAGCATTTT
17	TRBD2	TRBJ2-3	TRBV15	.	CATSRDRLAGGTDTQYF	TGTGCCACCAGCAGAGACAGACTAGCGGGAGGGACAGATACGCAGTATTTT
15	.	TRBJ2-2	TRBV11-2	.	CASSLNPDYTGELFF	TGTGCCAGCAGCTTAAACCCCGACTACACCGGGGAGCTGTTTTTT
15	TRBD1	TRBJ1-1	TRBV14	.	CASSLRTGRDTEAFF	TGTGCCAGCAGCCTCAGGACAGGGCGCGACACTGAAGCTTTCTTT
15	TRBD1	TRBJ2-2	TRBV28	.	CASRMTGALTGELFF	TGTGCCAGCAGGATGACAGGGGCGCTCACCGGGGAGCTGTTTTTT
16	.	TRBJ1-2	TRBV15	.	CATSRVQIQGGYGYTF	TGTGCCACCAGCCGAGTTCAAATTCAGGGAGGCTATGGCTACACCTTC
14	.	TRBJ1-1	TRBV7-2	.	CASSLGAGHTEAFF	TGTGCCAGCAGCTTAGGAGCAGGCCACACTGAAGCTTTCTTT
12	TRBD1	TRBJ1-1	TRBV27	.	CASSSDREEAFF	TGTGCCAGCAGTTCCGACAGGGAGGAAGCTTTCTTT
18	.	TRBJ2-7	TRBV4-1	once	CASSQADFLPGEIHEQYF	TGCGCCAGCAGCCAAGCCGACTTTCTTCCAGGGGAAATCCACGAGCAGTACTTC
15	TRBD2	TRBJ2-7	TRBV10-3	.	CATKNPSGLSYEQYF	TGTGCCACCAAAAACCCTAGCGGCCTCTCCTACGAGCAGTACTTC
14	TRBD1	TRBJ1-5	TRBV5-1	.	CASSPGQVDQPQHF	TGCGCCAGCAGCCCGGGACAGGTGGATCAGCCCCAGCATTTT
14	TRBD2	TRBJ2-3	TRBV19	.	CASRPRGGTDTQYF	TGTGCCAGTAGGCCCCGGGGGGGCACAGATACGCAGTATTTT
16	.	TRBJ2-7	TRBV5-1	.	CASSLGGGGGATEQYF	TGCGCCAGCAGCTTGGGGGGAGGTGGGGGGGCGACCGAGCAGTACTTC
13	.	TRBJ2-7	TRBV14	.	CASSTDRESEQYF	TGTGCCAGCAGCACGGATCGGGAAAGCGAGCAGTACTTC
15	TRBD1	TRBJ1-6	TRBV5-1	.	CASSPGQTYNSPLHF	TGCGCCAGCAGCCCGGGACAGACCTATAATTCACCCCTCCACTTT
13	.	TRBJ1-1	TRBV30	.	CAWSERENTEAFF	TGTGCCTGGAGTGAGAGGGAAAACACTGAAGCTTTCTTT
16	TRBD2	TRBJ2-5	TRBV9	once	CASSVERGGGRETQYF	TGTGCCAGCAGCGTAGAGCGGGGGGGCGGTCGGGAGACCCAGTACTTC
15	TRBD2	TRBJ2-5	TRBV5-6	.	CASSLGLAGQETQYF	TGTGCCAGCAGCCTGGGACTAGCGGGCCAAGAGACCCAGTACTTC
15	.	TRBJ1-1	TRBV7-2	.	CASSRLGRGSTEAFF	TGTGCCAGCAGTCGCCTTGGCCGGGGATCCACTGAAGCTTTCTTT
16	TRBD2	TRBJ2-1	TRBV5-1	.	CASSLGLAGYDNEQFF	TGCGCCAGCAGCTTGGGTCTAGCGGGATACGACAATGAGCAGTTCTTC
16	TRBD1	TRBJ2-2	TRBV23-1	.	CASSHRDRGNTGELFF	TGCGCCAGCAGTCATCGGGACAGGGGGAACACCGGGGAGCTGTTTTTT
17	.	TRBJ2-7	TRBV14	.	CASSQGEIGTGTYEQYF	TGTGCCAGCAGCCAAGGGGAGATCGGGACTGGTACCTACGAGCAGTACTTC
12	.	TRBJ1-2	TRBV27	.	CASRAEDYGYTF	TGTGCCAGCAGGGCCGAGGACTATGGCTACACCTTC
14	.	TRBJ1-1	TRBV9	once	CASSVGTVNTEAFF	TGTGCCAGCAGCGTAGGAACAGTGAACACTGAAGCTTTCTTT
17	TRBD1	TRBJ1-1	TRBV7-3	.	CASSPTPEGAAGTEAFF	TGTGCCAGCAGCCCTACCCCTGAGGGGGCGGCGGGGACTGAAGCTTTCTTT
17	.	TRBJ2-3	TRBV18	.	CASSLGRGREVSDTQYF	TGTGCCAGCTCGCTAGGGCGAGGCAGGGAAGTATCAGATACGCAGTATTTT
13	.	TRBJ2-7	TRBV6-1	.	CASSVIRSYEQYF	TGTGCCAGCAGTGTGATCAGGTCCTACGAGCAGTACTTC
14	.	TRBJ2-1	TRBV27	.	CASSPGIYYNEQFF	TGTGCCAGCAGTCCCGGGATTTACTACAATGAGCAGTTCTTC
12	.	TRBJ2-1	TRBV7-2	.	CASSLRAGEQFF	TGTGCCAGCAGCTTACGCGCAGGGGAGCAGTTCTTC
14	TRBD2	TRBJ2-3	TRBV7-3	once	CASSPGLATDTQYF	TGTGCCAGCAGCCCTGGACTAGCCACAGATACGCAGTATTTT
14	.	TRBJ1-6	TRBV2	.	CASTLGRGNSPLHF	TGTGCCAGCACTTTGGGCAGGGGTAATTCACCCCTCCACTTT
14	TRBD1	TRBJ1-4	TRBV28	.	CASSVGGAHEKLFF	TGTGCCAGCAGCGTAGGGGGCGCCCATGAAAAACTGTTTTTT
17	.	TRBJ1-2	TRBV7-2	.	CASSLAAKGAKNYGYTF	TGTGCCAGCAGCTTAGCGGCAAAAGGGGCTAAAAACTATGGCTACACCTTC